Included here is one TCR beta chain sequence, with context. What it binds is not known. The source of the sample is a study of shared clonotypes between healthy human individuals. TCRdb's table, derived via immunoSEQ multiplex PCR, lists solely in-frame clones and lacks some. The sample lists fewer than 1.4 million clones, 70% to 80% occurring once. Whole-study findings and limits: The authors sampled blood alone, and tissue repertoires likely differ.

This CDR3 has 15 residues. The germline CDR1 and CDR2 sequences are SGHVS and FNYEAQ. V dropped 4 bases and J dropped 8 bases, with 18 bases sitting between them. The receptor was derived from a man younger than 35 in good health. Some clones in this sample may be carry-over from other donors' samples. The V and J genes are TRBV7-6 and TRBJ2-1; no clear D gene. Material for sequencing was memory CD4+ T cells from PBMCs. Described subset: CD45RA-negative fraction. The CDR3 DNA reads TGTGCCAGCAGCTCCCCGGCTATGCGGTTACATGAGCAGTTCTTC. Translation gives CASSSPAMRLHEQFF.